A selection of T cell receptor beta chains follows, all from one sample in a study of OX40 agonist ivuxolimab in advanced cancers. Assay: immunoSEQ multiplex PCR; the TCRdb copy retains only in-frame clones and omits some. The data show fewer than 55,000 clones, about 85% seen once. Specimen: CD4+ or CD8+ T cells sorted from blood, collected in a trial of the OX40 agonist ivuxolimab. All receptors derive from an adult with an advanced solid tumor such as melanoma, head and neck, liver or kidney cancer. The CDR3 runs from the conserved cysteine through the conserved F or W. The D gene is left open where the match is weak. The listing skips clone size in some rows; elsewhere it reads once, few, many or a size class.

TRBJ2-7 | TRBV11-3 | - | - | 11 | CASSLGQEQYF | TGTGCCAGCAGCTTAGGGCAAGAGCAGTACTTC
TRBJ2-1 | TRBV5-5 | - | once | 13 | CASSPGQYNEQFF | TGTGCCAGCAGCCCCGGGCAGTACAATGAGCAGTTCTTC
TRBJ2-1 | TRBV30 | - | - | 12 | CAWRPRIYEQFF | TGTGCCTGGAGGCCGAGGATCTATGAGCAGTTCTTC
TRBJ1-6 | TRBV27 | - | - | 17 | CASSYPFHRVMNSPLHF | TGTGCCAGCAGTTACCCTTTTCACAGGGTGATGAATTCACCCCTCCACTTT
TRBJ1-2 | TRBV14 | - | few | 14 | CASSQVNVNYGYTF | TGTGCCAGCAGCCAAGTTAATGTAAACTATGGCTACACCTTC
TRBJ1-1 | TRBV19 | - | - | 15 | CASSIFHGSNTEAFF | TGTGCCAGTAGTATTTTCCACGGTTCGAACACTGAAGCTTTCTTT
TRBJ1-5 | TRBV5-6 | - | medium-sized | 15 | CASSLAAASNQPQHF | TGTGCCAGCAGCTTGGCGGCAGCTAGCAATCAGCCCCAGCATTTT
TRBJ1-1 | TRBV18 | - | - | 13 | CASSPPGRDEAFF | TGTGCCAGCTCACCACCGGGACGGGATGAAGCTTTCTTT
TRBJ2-7 | TRBV6-6 | - | - | 15 | CASDPTGDFTGEQYF | TGTGCCAGCGACCCGACAGGCGATTTTACTGGGGAGCAGTACTTC
TRBJ1-2 | TRBV18 | TRBD1 | once | 13 | CASSLTGDYGYTF | TGTGCCAGCAGCCTGACAGGGGACTATGGCTACACCTTC
TRBJ1-5 | TRBV7-8 | TRBD1 | - | 16 | CASSLGWTGGNQPQHF | TGTGCCAGCAGCTTAGGGTGGACAGGTGGCAATCAGCCCCAGCATTTT
TRBJ2-1 | TRBV29-1 | - | - | 11 | CSVDLYNEQFF | TGCAGCGTTGACCTCTACAATGAGCAGTTCTTC
TRBJ2-1 | TRBV11-2 | - | - | 14 | CASSPITRIGEQFF | TGTGCCAGCAGCCCGATCACTAGGATAGGGGAGCAGTTCTTC
TRBJ1-1 | TRBV19 | - | - | 13 | CAADRGVNTEAFF | TGTGCCGCAGACCGGGGCGTTAACACTGAAGCTTTCTTT
TRBJ1-1 | TRBV19 | - | - | 15 | CASKVVLGLNTEAFF | TGTGCCAGTAAGGTGGTCCTCGGTTTGAACACTGAAGCTTTCTTT
TRBJ2-3 | TRBV19 | - | - | 14 | CASTLRGGADTQYF | TGTGCCAGTACCCTCCGGGGCGGGGCAGATACGCAGTATTTT
TRBJ1-1 | TRBV6-1 | - | - | 14 | CASSEGEGWTEAFF | TGTGCCAGCAGTGAAGGGGAGGGGTGGACTGAAGCTTTCTTT
TRBJ1-1 | TRBV10-1 | - | - | 15 | CASSESTGARTEAFF | TGCGCCAGCAGTGAGTCCACGGGGGCCAGAACTGAAGCTTTCTTT
TRBJ2-1 | TRBV10-3 | - | few | 15 | CAISDGGQPGNEQFF | TGTGCCATCAGTGATGGAGGGCAACCGGGCAATGAGCAGTTCTTC
TRBJ1-5 | TRBV4-1 | - | - | 16 | CASSQVVAPPGEPQHF | TGCGCCAGCAGCCAAGTAGTCGCGCCGCCAGGCGAGCCCCAGCATTTT
TRBJ2-7 | TRBV16 | TRBD1 | - | 13 | CASSQFSGGEQYF | TGTGCCAGCAGCCAATTCTCAGGGGGTGAGCAGTACTTC
TRBJ1-5 | TRBV6-1 | - | few | 12 | CASGLLDQPQHF | TGTGCCAGCGGGTTACTTGATCAGCCCCAGCATTTT
TRBJ2-7 | TRBV11-2 | - | - | 12 | CASSFGAYEQYF | TGTGCCAGCAGCTTTGGTGCTTACGAGCAGTACTTC
TRBJ2-3 | TRBV7-6 | TRBD2 | - | 17 | CASSRPGGRAVEDTQYF | TGTGCCAGCAGCCGGCCGGGCGGGAGGGCCGTTGAAGATACGCAGTATTTT
TRBJ1-5 | TRBV6-4 | - | - | 15 | CVSSFGGQGDQPQHF | TGTGTCAGCAGTTTCGGGGGGCAGGGTGATCAGCCCCAGCATTTT
TRBJ1-2 | TRBV5-1 | - | few | 14 | CASSLQGLNYGYTF | TGCGCCAGCAGCTTGCAGGGGTTAAACTATGGCTACACCTTC
TRBJ1-4 | TRBV6-6 | TRBD1 | - | 14 | CASSYGRGLEKLFF | TGTGCCAGCAGCTACGGCAGGGGGCTAGAAAAACTGTTTTTT
TRBJ1-1 | TRBV18 | - | - | 14 | CASSPGGILTEAFF | TGTGCCAGCTCACCAGGAGGGATTCTAACTGAAGCTTTCTTT
TRBJ1-3 | TRBV18 | TRBD1 | - | 14 | CASSPQTGGHTIYF | TGTGCCAGCTCACCACAAACAGGGGGGCACACCATATATTTT
TRBJ2-6 | TRBV11-3 | - | - | 15 | CASSPRSSGANVLTF | TGTGCCAGCAGCCCCCGGAGCTCTGGGGCCAACGTCCTGACTTTC
TRBJ1-1 | TRBV7-2 | TRBD1 | once | 15 | CASSLQGAMNTEAFF | TGTGCCAGCAGCTTACAGGGGGCTATGAACACTGAAGCTTTCTTT
TRBJ1-1 | TRBV7-9 | - | - | 14 | CASSLFSGNTEAFF | TGTGCCAGCAGCTTATTTTCAGGGAACACTGAAGCTTTCTTT
TRBJ1-2 | TRBV19 | - | - | 14 | CASNPGAYNYGYTF | TGTGCCAGTAATCCAGGGGCATATAACTATGGCTACACCTTC
TRBJ2-3 | TRBV27 | - | - | 16 | CASSLDFSASTDTQYF | TGTGCCAGCAGCCTCGACTTCAGCGCAAGCACAGATACGCAGTATTTT
TRBJ2-7 | TRBV7-9 | TRBD2 | - | 19 | CASSQTGPKRGLARYEQYF | TGTGCCAGCAGCCAAACAGGGCCCAAACGGGGACTAGCGCGATACGAGCAGTACTTC
TRBJ2-1 | TRBV7-9 | TRBD1 | - | 13 | CASVTGTGNEQFF | TGTGCCAGCGTGACAGGGACCGGGAATGAGCAGTTCTTC
TRBJ2-3 | TRBV5-1 | TRBD2 | - | 13 | CASRVSGGDTQYF | TGCGCCAGCAGAGTTAGCGGGGGCGATACGCAGTATTTT
TRBJ1-3 | TRBV11-2 | - | - | 13 | CASSFLPGNTIYF | TGTGCCAGCAGCTTCCTGCCTGGAAACACCATATATTTT
TRBJ1-1 | TRBV6-5 | TRBD1 | - | 15 | CASSSWDRMNTEAFF | TGTGCCAGCAGTTCCTGGGACAGGATGAACACTGAAGCTTTCTTT
TRBJ1-2 | TRBV6-1 | - | - | 14 | CASSEASGVYGYTF | TGTGCCAGCAGTGAAGCGTCAGGCGTCTATGGCTACACCTTC
TRBJ2-1 | TRBV4-1 | - | - | 14 | CASSHPTGTREQFF | TGCGCCAGCAGCCACCCGACAGGGACTCGTGAGCAGTTCTTC
TRBJ1-1 | TRBV5-1 | - | - | 15 | CASSLLTGRNTEAFF | TGCGCCAGCAGCTTGTTAACAGGACGGAACACTGAAGCTTTCTTT
TRBJ2-1 | TRBV4-3 | - | - | 12 | CASSQEADEQFF | TGCGCCAGCAGCCAAGAAGCGGATGAGCAGTTCTTC
TRBJ2-7 | TRBV27 | TRBD2 | - | 13 | CASSSGTSKRQYF | TGTGCCAGCAGTTCTGGGACTAGCAAGCGGCAGTACTTC
TRBJ2-1 | TRBV6-6 | - | - | 14 | CASSYKGGYNEQFF | TGTGCCAGCAGTTACAAGGGGGGGTACAATGAGCAGTTCTTC
TRBJ2-3 | TRBV9 | TRBD1 | - | 15 | CASSVSTGDADTQYF | TGTGCCAGCAGCGTGTCGACAGGGGACGCAGATACGCAGTATTTT
TRBJ2-7 | TRBV5-1 | - | few | 11 | CASRDLYEQYF | TGCGCCAGCAGGGACCTGTACGAGCAGTACTTC
TRBJ2-7 | TRBV27 | TRBD1 | - | 18 | CASSPLPGQGVYSYEQYF | TGTGCCAGCAGTCCGCTCCCGGGACAGGGGGTATACTCCTACGAGCAGTACTTC
TRBJ2-3 | TRBV15 | TRBD1 | - | 14 | CATKTGGGADTQYF | TGTGCCACCAAGACAGGGGGCGGCGCAGATACGCAGTATTTT
TRBJ1-3 | TRBV4-3 | TRBD1 | - | 15 | CASSQERGLGNTIYF | TGCGCCAGCAGCCAAGAGAGGGGGCTTGGAAACACCATATATTTT
TRBJ2-1 | TRBV2 | TRBD2 | - | 15 | CASSWASGTYNEQFF | TGTGCCAGCTCGTGGGCTAGCGGAACCTACAATGAGCAGTTCTTC
TRBJ1-1 | TRBV30 | - | few | 12 | CAWSEGSGEAFF | TGTGCCTGGAGTGAGGGGTCAGGTGAAGCTTTCTTT
TRBJ1-5 | TRBV19 | - | - | 14 | CASSGWRSNQPQHF | TGTGCCAGTAGTGGGTGGCGGAGCAATCAGCCCCAGCATTTT
TRBJ2-7 | TRBV10-3 | - | - | 14 | CAISEVSGGYEQYF | TGTGCCATCAGTGAGGTCTCAGGAGGGTACGAGCAGTACTTC
TRBJ2-1 | TRBV29-1 | TRBD2 | - | 16 | CSVEVASGSAYNEQFF | TGCAGCGTTGAAGTAGCTAGCGGGAGTGCCTACAATGAGCAGTTCTTC
TRBJ2-7 | TRBV11-2 | - | - | 13 | CASSLGGPGEQYF | TGTGCCAGCAGCTTAGGGGGGCCGGGCGAGCAGTACTTC
TRBJ2-4 | TRBV5-1 | - | - | 14 | CASSFQGAKNIQYF | TGCGCCAGCAGCTTCCAGGGAGCCAAAAACATTCAGTACTTC
TRBJ1-5 | TRBV7-9 | - | once | 16 | CASSPFSGGSNQPQHF | TGTGCCAGCAGCCCTTTCAGCGGGGGCAGCAATCAGCCCCAGCATTTT
TRBJ1-1 | TRBV19 | TRBD1 | - | 14 | CASSLRGQDTEAFF | TGTGCCAGTAGTCTCAGGGGGCAGGACACTGAAGCTTTCTTT
TRBJ2-3 | TRBV7-6 | TRBD2 | - | 15 | CASSLVAGDTDTQYF | TGTGCCAGCAGCTTAGTTGCGGGAGACACAGATACGCAGTATTTT